The clone carrying this T cell receptor beta chain was seen repeatedly, ten times or more. Its cognate antigen is unknown. This sample stems from a study of CD8 T cells in ankylosing spondylitis. Study conclusions and caveats: Matched synovial fluid from ankylosing spondylitis patients was reported to be enriched for disease-linked clones.

TCRdb used MiXCR to reprocess the 5' RACE reads, holding one entry per CDR3 protein. Of more than 150,000 distinct CDR3 sequences listed, roughly 13% are singletons. Germline V lookup: CDR1 SQVTM, CDR2 ANQGSEA. V gave up 5 bases and J gave up 4 bases; unmatched junction bases: 3. The CDR3 sequence is 13 residues long. The sample comprised blood, either unsorted or a sorted T cell fraction (not recorded which). This rearrangement joins TRBV29-1 to TRBJ2-1, with 9 bases aligning to TRBD2. This TCR was recovered from a female donor with ankylosing spondylitis or in good health (not recorded which). CDR3: CSVFSGSYNEQFF. In DNA form, the CDR3 reads TGCAGCGTTTTTAGCGGGAGTTACAATGAGCAGTTCTTC.